The sample holds a few counts of the clone carrying this TCR beta chain. Clinical symptoms, serum thyroxine, TRAb, thyroid ultrasound and orbital computed tomography informed diagnoses. The data are from a study of T cells in Graves' hyperthyroidism and ophthalmopathy. Germline V gives CDR1 SGDLS, CDR2 YYNGEE. Trimming pared 4 bases from V and 0 bases from J, leaving 12 bases between. CDR3 length: 15 residues. TCR beta CDR3 region amplification was performed from RNA transcripts. Using the HTBI primer set, a first-round RT-PCR was run on the TCR CDR3. In TCRdb, the multiplex PCR reads were re-called with MiXCR into one record per CDR3 protein. This sample has 250,000 or so distinct CDR3 sequences; nearly 15% occur once, and the top ten carry over 25%.

The clonotype comes from a woman aged 45-65 years with Graves' hyperthyroidism that later progressed to Graves' ophthalmopathy. V usage is TRBV9 and J usage is TRBJ2-3, with D hard to call. Material: blood. CDR3 sequence: CASSPKATSTDTQYF. CDR3 sequence (DNA): TGTGCCAGCAGCCCCAAAGCGACTAGCACAGATACGCAGTATTTT.